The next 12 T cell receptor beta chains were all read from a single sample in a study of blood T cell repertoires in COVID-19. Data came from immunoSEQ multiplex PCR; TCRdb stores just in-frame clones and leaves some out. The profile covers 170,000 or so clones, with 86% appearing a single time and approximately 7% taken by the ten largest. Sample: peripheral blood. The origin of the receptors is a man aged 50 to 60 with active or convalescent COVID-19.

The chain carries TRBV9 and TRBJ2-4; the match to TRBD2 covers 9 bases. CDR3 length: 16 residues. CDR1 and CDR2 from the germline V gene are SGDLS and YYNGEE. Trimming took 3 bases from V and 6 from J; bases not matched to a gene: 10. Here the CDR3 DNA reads TGTGCCAGCAGCGGCCCCGTAAGCGGGGGGACAAACATTCAGTACTTC. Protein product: CASSGPVSGGTNIQYF.

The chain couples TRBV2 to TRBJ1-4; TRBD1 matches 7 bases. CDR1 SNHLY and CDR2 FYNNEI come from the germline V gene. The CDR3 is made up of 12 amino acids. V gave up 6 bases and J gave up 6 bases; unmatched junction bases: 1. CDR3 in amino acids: CASSRGYEKLFF. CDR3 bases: TGTGCCAGCAGCAGGGGGTATGAAAAACTGTTTTTT.

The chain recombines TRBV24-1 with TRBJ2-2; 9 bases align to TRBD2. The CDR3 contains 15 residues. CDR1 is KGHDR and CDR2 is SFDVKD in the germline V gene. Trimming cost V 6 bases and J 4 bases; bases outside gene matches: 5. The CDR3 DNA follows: TGTGCCACCAGTAGGGCGGGAGGGGCCACCGGGGAGCTGTTTTTT. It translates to CATSRAGGATGELFF.

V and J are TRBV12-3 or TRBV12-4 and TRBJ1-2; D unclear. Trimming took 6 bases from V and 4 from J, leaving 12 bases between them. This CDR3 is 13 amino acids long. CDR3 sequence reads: CASSPSGVYGYTF. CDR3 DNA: TGTGCCAGCAGCCCTTCCGGGGTCTATGGCTACACCTTC.

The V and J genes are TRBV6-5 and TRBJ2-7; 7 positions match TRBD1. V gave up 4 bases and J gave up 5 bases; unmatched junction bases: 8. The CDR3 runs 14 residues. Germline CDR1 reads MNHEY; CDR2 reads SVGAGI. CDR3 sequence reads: CASSWAGGFHEQYF. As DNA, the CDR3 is TGTGCCAGCAGTTGGGCAGGGGGTTTTCACGAGCAGTACTTC.

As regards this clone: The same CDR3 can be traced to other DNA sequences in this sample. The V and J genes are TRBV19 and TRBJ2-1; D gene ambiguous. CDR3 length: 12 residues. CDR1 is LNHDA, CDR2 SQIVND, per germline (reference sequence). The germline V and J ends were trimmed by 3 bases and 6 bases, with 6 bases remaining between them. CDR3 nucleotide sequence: TGTGCCAGTAGTATTTCTCTCAATGAGCAGTTCTTC. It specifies CASSISLNEQFF.

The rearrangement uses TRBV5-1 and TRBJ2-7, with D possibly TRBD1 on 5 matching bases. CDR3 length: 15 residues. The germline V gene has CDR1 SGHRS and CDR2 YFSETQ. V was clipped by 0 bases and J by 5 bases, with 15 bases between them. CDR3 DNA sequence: TGCGCCAGCAGCTTGGAGGGGCGAGATATCGACGAGCAGTACTTC. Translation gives CASSLEGRDIDEQYF. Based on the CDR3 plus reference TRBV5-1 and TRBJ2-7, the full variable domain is KAGVTQTPRYLIKTRGQQVTLSCSPISGHRSVSWYQQTPGQGLQFLFEYFSETQRNKGNFPGRFSGRQFSNSRSEMNVSTLELGDSALYLCASSLEGRDIDEQYFGPGTRLTVT.

The CDR3 DNA reads TGTGCCAGCAGCTTCGGCGGAGCCTACGAGCAGTACTTC. Translating it yields CASSFGGAYEQYF. V gene TRBV11-3 combines with J gene TRBJ2-7; D not certain. Germline V gives CDR1 SGHNT, CDR2 YENEEA. The germline V and J ends were trimmed by 3 bases and 2 bases, with 8 bases remaining between them. The CDR3 is 13 residues long.

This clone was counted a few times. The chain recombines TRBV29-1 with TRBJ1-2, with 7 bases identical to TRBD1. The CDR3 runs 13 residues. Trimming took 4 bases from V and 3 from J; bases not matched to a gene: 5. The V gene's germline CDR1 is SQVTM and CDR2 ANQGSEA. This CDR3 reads CSVVAGQDYGYTF. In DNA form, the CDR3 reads TGCAGCGTTGTTGCTGGACAGGACTATGGCTACACCTTC.

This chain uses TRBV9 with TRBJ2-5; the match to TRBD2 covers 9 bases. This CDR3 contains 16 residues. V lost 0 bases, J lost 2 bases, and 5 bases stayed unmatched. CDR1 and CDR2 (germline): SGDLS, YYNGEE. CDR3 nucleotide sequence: TGTGCCAGCAGCGTAGTGGCGGGAGGGTTACAAGAGACCCAGTACTTC. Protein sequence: CASSVVAGGLQETQYF.

The CDR3 region has the DNA TGTGCCAGTAGTCTCCAGGGGTCCGGAAACACCATATATTTT. Translating it yields CASSLQGSGNTIYF. The chain combines TRBV19 with TRBJ1-3; perhaps TRBD1 as D (6 bases). V was shortened by 5 bases and J by 4 bases, with 12 bases between the two germline ends. The CDR3 has 14 residues. Germline CDR1 LNHDA, CDR2 SQIVND (reference sequence).

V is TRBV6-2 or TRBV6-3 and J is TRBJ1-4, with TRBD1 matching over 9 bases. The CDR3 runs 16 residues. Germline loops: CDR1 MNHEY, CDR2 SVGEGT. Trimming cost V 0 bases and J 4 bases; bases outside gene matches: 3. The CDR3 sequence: CASSYSPGQGNEKLFF. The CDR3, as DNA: TGTGCCAGCAGTTACTCTCCGGGACAGGGTAATGAAAAACTGTTTTTT.